This TCR beta chain comes out of a study of blood T cell repertoires in COVID-19. Germline lookup yields CDR1 SGHRS and CDR2 YFSETQ. CDR3 length: 14 residues. The V and J ends lost 4 bases and 5 bases, in that order; junction bases with no gene match: 4. The data were produced by immunoSEQ multiplex PCR, yet TCRdb's version contains in-frame clones alone and is incomplete. There are about 70,000 clones in the sample; roughly 77% occur only once, and approximately 0.8% lies in the top ten. The TCR was taken from a woman in her 70s with acute or convalescent COVID-19. The J gene is TRBJ2-7, the V gene TRBV5-1, with 12 bases matching TRBD2. The sample was peripheral blood. CDR3 sequence: CASSKTSGSHEQYF. The CDR3 bases are TGCGCCAGCAGCAAGACTAGCGGGAGCCACGAGCAGTACTTC.